What follows are 22 T cell receptor beta chains derived from one specimen sequenced in a study of beta chain features in type 1 diabetes. The study, taken as a whole, reports: When Type 1 diabetes patients were examined, their TCRB CDR3s proved moderately but significantly shorter in all four CD4+ subsets.

Of the isolated RNA, all was reverse transcribed, and so the sequenced material was expressed TCRB transcripts. Clones were read by immunoSEQ multiplex PCR, and TCRdb kept only the in-frame ones, dropping some. The sample holds about 160,000 clones, 8% to 9.5% seen once. Antigen specificity for these receptors is unknown. Sequenced material: central memory CD4+ T cells from blood. These receptors all stem from a woman under 30 with type 1 diabetes.

There are a few counts of this clone. The CDR3 sequence: CASSQEQRGVGEQFF. For the CDR3, the DNA is TGCGCCAGCAGCCAAGAGCAGCGGGGGGTCGGGGAGCAGTTCTTC. The V call is TRBV4-3, the J call TRBJ2-1; TRBD2 aligns across 9 bases. J gave up 10 bases and V 0 bases, and 7 bases lay outside the gene matches. Germline V gene sequence: CDR1 LGHNA, CDR2 YSLEER. The CDR3 is made up of 15 amino acids.

A few counts support this clone. The rearrangement links TRBV2 to TRBJ2-5; weak D call: TRBD1 (7 bases). This CDR3 has 15 residues. Between the trimmed V and J ends, which lost 11 bases and 4 bases, there was a span of 23 bases. The germline V gene has CDR1 SNHLY and CDR2 FYNNEI. The CDR3 reads CAGAGGLGGGETQYF. The CDR3 region has the DNA TGTGCCGGCGCAGGGGGGCTGGGAGGTGGAGAGACCCAGTACTTC.

There are a few counts of this clone. The DNA for the CDR3 is TGTGCCAGCAGTTTGGCGGACAGTAAGACTGAGCAGTTCTTC. Translating it yields CASSLADSKTEQFF. This chain links TRBV27 with TRBJ2-1, with D tentatively TRBD1 (6 bases). The length of the CDR3 is 14 residues. The V and J ends lost 3 bases and 9 bases respectively, with 15 bases between them. Germline V CDR1 and CDR2: MNHEY, SMNVEV (reference sequence).

This clone was counted only a few times. Different DNA sequences within this sample yield the same CDR3. The V gene is TRBV7-9, the J gene TRBJ2-1; 7 bases are shared with TRBD2. The CDR3 covers 15 residues. V lost 0 bases, J lost 7 bases, and 6 bases stayed unmatched. The germline V gene encodes CDR1 SEHNR and CDR2 FQNEAQ (reference sequence). CDR3: CASSLAGGSWNEQFF. CDR3 coding DNA: TGTGCCAGCAGCTTAGCGGGAGGGTCTTGGAATGAGCAGTTCTTC.

This clone was detected only a few times. The gene calls are TRBV30 and TRBJ1-1; D not certain. Germline-derived CDR1 and CDR2 are GTSNPN and SVGIG (reference sequence). This CDR3 contains 16 residues. The germline V and J ends were trimmed by 3 bases and 5 bases, with 22 bases remaining between them. DNA of the CDR3: TGTGCCTGGAGCAATAGGCGGGTCCTTCGAGAGACTGAAGCTTTCTTT. Its translation: CAWSNRRVLRETEAFF.

The chain carries TRBV11-2 and TRBJ1-3; D unclear. This CDR3 has 14 amino acids. V shed 2 bases and J shed 2 bases, with 7 bases lying between them. CDR1 is SGHAT and CDR2 is FQNNGV in the germline V gene. Here the CDR3 reads CASSLPGAGNTIYF. The CDR3 DNA sequence: TGTGCCAGCAGCTTACCCGGTGCTGGAAACACCATATATTTT.

The chain has TRBV28 and TRBJ2-4, with 7 bases lining up with TRBD1. The CDR3 runs to 18 residues. Germline V gene lookup returns CDR1 MDHEN and CDR2 SYDVKM. Trimming took 8 bases from V and 1 from J; bases not matched to a gene: 17. The CDR3, as DNA: TGTGCCAGCTCAGAGGGGGCAGGGCCCCTTTTCGCCAAAAACATTCAGTACTTC. It yields the protein CASSEGAGPLFAKNIQYF.

This clone was detected only a few times. The chain couples TRBV14 to TRBJ2-7; TRBD2 matches at 14 bases. Germline trimming cut 4 bases from V and 7 bases from J; bases unmatched to any gene: 9. This CDR3 is built from 16 residues. Germline assignment: CDR1 SGHDN and CDR2 FVKESK. CDR3 sequence: CASSPRGLAGGDEQYF. The CDR3 bases are TGTGCCAGCAGCCCCCGAGGACTAGCGGGAGGAGATGAGCAGTACTTC.

This clone was picked up a small number of times. The chain carries TRBV5-5 and TRBJ2-7; TRBD1 matches at 7 bases. The V segment lost 5 bases and the J segment 2 bases; nucleotides outside the gene matches: 7. This CDR3 comprises 14 residues. Germline loops: CDR1 SGHKS, CDR2 YYEKEE (reference sequence). The CDR3 here is CASRITGTAYEQYF. The CDR3 nucleotides read TGTGCCAGCAGAATAACCGGGACAGCCTACGAGCAGTACTTC.

A few counts support this clone. The chain carries TRBV2 and TRBJ2-3; D gene ambiguous. This CDR3 spans 12 amino acids. Per the germline V gene, CDR1 is SNHLY and CDR2 is FYNNEI. V was trimmed by 7 bases and J by 0 bases, leaving 5 bases between them. The CDR3 here is CASTISTDTQYF. The CDR3, as DNA: TGTGCCAGCACTATTAGCACAGATACGCAGTATTTT.

V usage is TRBV11-3 and J usage is TRBJ2-7; 11 bases map to TRBD2. The germline gives CDR1 SGHNT, CDR2 YENEEA. V trimming: 6 bases; J trimming: 4 bases; junction bases outside the gene matches: 20. The CDR3 sequence is 19 residues long. CDR3 protein: CASSSPGRTSGSAKYEQYF. The CDR3 region has the DNA TGTGCCAGCAGTTCCCCCGGGCGAACTAGCGGGAGTGCTAAATACGAGCAGTACTTC.

The gene calls are TRBV9 and TRBJ2-1; D is ambiguous. The CDR3 consists of 11 residues. Trimming pared 4 bases from V and 8 bases from J, leaving 7 bases between. In germline, CDR1 is SGDLS, CDR2 YYNGEE. CDR3 residues: CASSQFHEQFF. CDR3 sequence (DNA): TGTGCCAGCAGCCAATTCCATGAGCAGTTCTTC.

The genes are TRBV7-3 and TRBJ2-5, with 8 bases fitting TRBD2. In germline, CDR1 is SGHTA, CDR2 FQGTGA. This CDR3 spans 14 amino acids. Unmatched junction bases numbered 4, after V lost 2 bases and J lost 5 bases. The CDR3 DNA reads TGTGCCAGCAGCTTATCAAGCGGGAGTGAGACCCAGTACTTC. Its translation: CASSLSSGSETQYF.

The rearrangement links TRBV11-2 to TRBJ2-3; TRBD1 might be the D (6 bases). Per the germline V gene, CDR1 is SGHAT and CDR2 is FQNNGV. V was pared by 1 base and J by 4 bases, with 9 bases between. This CDR3 contains 14 residues. The CDR3 reads CASSLVAGADTQYF. The CDR3, as DNA: TGTGCCAGCAGCTTAGTGGCAGGGGCAGATACGCAGTATTTT.

This clone has only a few counts. Other DNA sequences of this sample code for an identical CDR3. This chain links TRBV5-1 with TRBJ2-5, with 10 bases that match TRBD2. Per germline, CDR1 SGHRS and CDR2 YFSETQ. V trimming: 4 bases; J trimming: 3 bases; junction bases outside the gene matches: 6. The CDR3 contains 15 residues. CDR3 coding DNA: TGCGCCAGCAGCCCAAGGACTAGCGGCAAAGAGACCCAGTACTTC. It encodes CASSPRTSGKETQYF.

The chain is built from TRBV6-5 and TRBJ1-3; D call uncertain. The CDR3 is made up of 13 amino acids. The ends were cut back, 8 bases at V and 4 bases at J, with 12 bases in the middle. Per germline, CDR1 MNHEY and CDR2 SVGAGI. DNA for the CDR3: TGTGCCAGCCGCGTCGTACAGGGAAACACCATATATTTT. Amino acid sequence: CASRVVQGNTIYF.

This rearrangement joins TRBV19 to TRBJ2-1; D is unresolved. CDR1 and CDR2 (germline): LNHDA, SQIVND (reference sequence). The CDR3 totals 17 residues. Trimming left V 4 bases short and J 10 bases short, with 26 bases between. This chain's CDR3 is CASSRLHPGVRSREQFF. As DNA, the CDR3 is TGTGCCAGTAGTAGACTCCATCCTGGCGTCCGGAGTAGAGAGCAGTTCTTC.

In its sample, this clone was seen a few times. J is TRBJ2-5 and V is TRBV10-3, with 10 bases fitting TRBD1. This CDR3 has 15 amino acids. V lost 0 bases to trimming and J lost 9 bases; unmatched junction nucleotides: 7. The germline gives CDR1 ENHRY, CDR2 SYGVKD. The DNA of the CDR3 is TGTGCCATCAGTGAGTCGACAGGGGGCACGGCCCCCCAGTACTTC. Its translation is CAISESTGGTAPQYF.

Only a few counts were recorded for this clone. The chain is built from TRBV14 and TRBJ1-6; 7 bases are shared with TRBD1. V shed 4 bases, J shed 10 bases, and the junction held 7 bases outside the gene matches. CDR1 SGHDN and CDR2 FVKESK come from the germline V gene. CDR3 length: 14 amino acids. The CDR3 DNA follows: TGTGCCAGCAGCCTCCCCTTAGGGGGCTCACCCCTCCACTTT. This codes for CASSLPLGGSPLHF.

In this sample, this clone turned up a few times. The V gene is TRBV19, the J gene TRBJ2-1; D gene ambiguous. Germline V gives CDR1 LNHDA, CDR2 SQIVND (reference sequence). With 1 base removed from V and 7 bases from J, the gap between germline ends came to 17 bases. There are 16 residues in the CDR3. The CDR3 bases are TGTGCCAGTAGTATAGGGGCAGGATTCGAGATTAATGAGCAGTTCTTC. It yields the protein CASSIGAGFEINEQFF.

In this sample, this clone turned up a few times. The chain couples TRBV18 to TRBJ2-5; no clear D. The CDR3 is made up of 14 amino acids. The V and J ends lost 0 bases and 2 bases respectively, with 7 bases between them. The germline V gene encodes CDR1 KGHSH and CDR2 LQKENI. The CDR3 DNA sequence: TGTGCCAGCTCACCACCAATGCAGCAAGAGACCCAGTACTTC. Translating it yields CASSPPMQQETQYF.

This chain links TRBV7-2 with TRBJ2-7; possibly TRBD2 for D (5 bases). This CDR3 region has 14 residues. The germline CDR1 and CDR2 sequences are SGHTA and FQGNSA. The ends were cut back, 5 bases at V and 6 bases at J, with 17 bases in the middle. The CDR3 is CASSASSGGLEQYF. DNA for the CDR3: TGTGCCAGCAGCGCTTCCTCCGGAGGCCTCGAGCAGTACTTC. Drawing the rest from reference TRBV7-2 and TRBJ2-7, the complete variable domain is GAGVSQSPSNKVTEKGKDVELRCDPISGHTALYWYRQSLGQGLEFLIYFQGNSAPDKSGLPSDRFSAERTGGSVSTLTIQRTQQEDSAVYLCASSASSGGLEQYFGPGTRLTVT.